A selection of T cell receptor beta chains follows, all from one sample in a study of tumor and adjacent non-tumor tissue in lung cancer. MiXCR, applied by TCRdb to the multiplex PCR reads, yields one record per CDR3 protein. In the table there are 220,000 or so distinct CDR3 sequences, 70% to 75% of which are singletons. What was sequenced was lung tumor tissue. The receptors were gathered from a man aged 55-75 years with non-small cell lung cancer. Each CDR3 is given with its conserved first and last residue. Fields, in order: D gene, clone size, J gene, V gene, CDR3 protein, CDR3 DNA. A D gene is named only where the DNA matches it firmly. Where a row states a size, it is once, few, many or the class of an expanded clone; other rows omit it.

d_call: NA; clone_size: NA; j_call: TRBJ1-1; v_call: TRBV12-3/TRBV12-4; cdr3_aa: CASSFKGVGTETFF; cdr3_nt: TGTGCCAGCAGTTTTAAAGGGGTGGGTACTGAAACTTTCTTT
d_call: NA; clone_size: NA; j_call: TRBJ1-1; v_call: TRBV12-3/TRBV12-4; cdr3_aa: CASSSQICSNTEAFF; cdr3_nt: TGTGCCAGCAGCTCTCAGATTTGTTCGAACACTGAAGCTTTCTTT
d_call: TRBD1; clone_size: NA; j_call: TRBJ2-7; v_call: TRBV28; cdr3_aa: CASSGGGTGSYEQYF; cdr3_nt: TGTGCCAGCAGTGGGGGTGGGACAGGGTCCTACGAGCAGTACTTC
d_call: NA; clone_size: NA; j_call: TRBJ2-3; v_call: TRBV7-9; cdr3_aa: CANSRGPDTQYF; cdr3_nt: TGTGCCAACAGCCGAGGCCCCGATACACAGTATTTT
d_call: NA; clone_size: many; j_call: TRBJ2-3; v_call: TRBV11-2; cdr3_aa: CASSLDRVTDTQYF; cdr3_nt: TGTGCCAGCAGCTTAGATAGGGTCACAGATACGCAGTATTTT
d_call: NA; clone_size: few; j_call: TRBJ2-5; v_call: TRBV29-1; cdr3_aa: CSVPEAGPRETQYF; cdr3_nt: TGCAGCGTCCCAGAGGCAGGGCCGCGAGAGACCCAGTACTTC
d_call: NA; clone_size: NA; j_call: TRBJ1-5; v_call: TRBV20-1; cdr3_aa: CNARDGGGNSNQPHHF; cdr3_nt: TGCAATGCTAGAGATGGAGGCGGCAATAGCAATCAGCCCCATCATTTT
d_call: NA; clone_size: few; j_call: TRBJ2-6; v_call: TRBV11-2; cdr3_aa: CASSPISGANDPNF; cdr3_nt: TGTGCCAGCAGTCCTATCTCTGGGGCCAACGACCCGAACTTC
d_call: NA; clone_size: many; j_call: TRBJ1-2; v_call: TRBV20-1; cdr3_aa: CSASGSTASNYGYTF; cdr3_nt: TGCAGTGCTAGTGGCTCGACAGCCTCTAACTATGGCTACACCTTC
d_call: NA; clone_size: many; j_call: TRBJ2-1; v_call: TRBV11-3; cdr3_aa: CASSDDKESYNEQFF; cdr3_nt: TGTGCCAGCAGCGACGACAAAGAATCCTACAATGAGCAGTTCTTC
d_call: NA; clone_size: few; j_call: TRBJ1-3; v_call: TRBV13; cdr3_aa: CASSLLDGNTIYF; cdr3_nt: TGTGCCAGCAGCTTATTGGACGGAAACACCATATATTTT
d_call: NA; clone_size: NA; j_call: TRBJ2-3; v_call: TRBV6-4; cdr3_aa: CASSDDSTDRQYF; cdr3_nt: TGTGCCAGCAGTGACGATAGCACAGATAGGCAGTATTTT
d_call: NA; clone_size: NA; j_call: TRBJ2-2; v_call: TRBV7-8; cdr3_aa: CASSLGETSWVTGELFF; cdr3_nt: TGTGCCAGCAGCTTAGGGGAAACTAGTTGGGTTACCGGGGAGCTGTTTTTT
d_call: TRBD2; clone_size: NA; j_call: TRBJ2-1; v_call: TRBV6-6; cdr3_aa: CASSQLAGVQNEQFF; cdr3_nt: TGTGCGAGCAGTCAACTAGCGGGAGTACAGAATGAGCAGTTCTTC
d_call: NA; clone_size: NA; j_call: TRBJ2-7; v_call: TRBV7-8; cdr3_aa: CASTQNGAYEQYF; cdr3_nt: TGTGCCAGCACCCAGAACGGGGCCTACGAGCAGTACTTC
d_call: NA; clone_size: NA; j_call: TRBJ2-5; v_call: TRBV20-1; cdr3_aa: CSPRDPWRFQETQHF; cdr3_nt: TGCAGTCCTAGAGATCCGTGGAGGTTCCAAGAGACCCAGCACTTC
d_call: NA; clone_size: once; j_call: TRBJ2-5; v_call: TRBV11-2; cdr3_aa: CTISSTMGGPKETQHF; cdr3_nt: TGTACCATCAGCTCCACAATGGGGGGGCCAAAGGAAACCCAGCACTTC
d_call: TRBD2; clone_size: NA; j_call: TRBJ2-3; v_call: TRBV12-3/TRBV12-4; cdr3_aa: CDSSGRTSGGTKLTNTQYF; cdr3_nt: TGTGACAGCAGTGGGAGGACTAGCGGGGGGACCAAACTCACAAATACGCAGTATTTT
d_call: NA; clone_size: once; j_call: TRBJ2-5; v_call: TRBV11-2; cdr3_aa: CTSTLGVETQYF; cdr3_nt: TGTACTAGCACCTTAGGAGTAGAGACCCAGTACTTC
d_call: NA; clone_size: few; j_call: TRBJ2-7; v_call: TRBV6-1; cdr3_aa: CASSDLTGLSYEQYF; cdr3_nt: TGTGCCAGCAGTGACTTAACAGGCCTCTCCTACGAGCAGTACTTC
d_call: NA; clone_size: many; j_call: TRBJ2-1; v_call: TRBV29-1; cdr3_aa: CSVAEGYLYNEQFF; cdr3_nt: TGCAGCGTTGCGGAGGGGTACCTATACAATGAGCAGTTCTTC
d_call: TRBD1; clone_size: NA; j_call: TRBJ2-7; v_call: TRBV11-2; cdr3_aa: CVSSFTGQLTYEQYF; cdr3_nt: TGTGTCAGCAGCTTTACGGGACAGTTAACCTACGAACAGTACTTC
d_call: TRBD1; clone_size: NA; j_call: TRBJ2-7; v_call: TRBV11-1; cdr3_aa: CVSNHAGTGGYNEQYF; cdr3_nt: TGTGTCAGCAACCATGCCGGGACAGGGGGCTACAATGAGCAGTACTTC
d_call: NA; clone_size: NA; j_call: TRBJ2-4; v_call: TRBV12-3/TRBV12-4; cdr3_aa: CASNLKFVQKNIQYF; cdr3_nt: TGTGCTAGCAATTTAAAGTTTGTACAGAAAAACATTCAGTACTTC
d_call: NA; clone_size: NA; j_call: TRBJ1-6; v_call: TRBV5-1; cdr3_aa: CASSLAAQGTYNSPLHF; cdr3_nt: TGCGCCAGCAGCTTGGCGGCTCAGGGGACCTATAATTCACCCCTCCACTTT
d_call: TRBD1; clone_size: NA; j_call: TRBJ1-3; v_call: TRBV18; cdr3_aa: CASSPWSRGLGNTIYF; cdr3_nt: TGTGCCAGCTCACCATGGTCCAGGGGGCTTGGAAACACCATATATTTT
d_call: NA; clone_size: NA; j_call: TRBJ2-1; v_call: TRBV11-2; cdr3_aa: CASSPCRRAPFF; cdr3_nt: TGTGCCAGCAGCCCCTGCCGGAGGGCGCCGTTCTTC
d_call: NA; clone_size: NA; j_call: TRBJ1-1; v_call: TRBV5-1; cdr3_aa: CASRKGVMNIEAFF; cdr3_nt: TGCGCCAGCAGGAAAGGAGTTATGAACATTGAAGCTTTCTTT
d_call: TRBD2; clone_size: NA; j_call: TRBJ2-3; v_call: TRBV28; cdr3_aa: CVNSLAGGYTDTQYF; cdr3_nt: TGTGTCAACAGTTTAGCGGGGGGGTACACAGATACGCAGTATTTT
d_call: TRBD1; clone_size: NA; j_call: TRBJ2-3; v_call: TRBV28; cdr3_aa: CASSLSTGGMADMQYF; cdr3_nt: TGTGCCAGCAGCCTCTCGACAGGGGGTATGGCAGATATGCAGTATTTT
d_call: NA; clone_size: NA; j_call: TRBJ2-5; v_call: TRBV19; cdr3_aa: CASSKRSTGQETQYF; cdr3_nt: TGTGCCAGTAGTAAACGTTCGACAGGACAAGAGACCCAGTACTTC
d_call: NA; clone_size: NA; j_call: TRBJ1-1; v_call: TRBV6-1; cdr3_aa: CASSEVASTEAFF; cdr3_nt: TGTGCCAGCAGTGAAGTGGCTTCTACTGAAGCTTTCTTT
d_call: NA; clone_size: NA; j_call: TRBJ1-4; v_call: TRBV20-1; cdr3_aa: CNARDGGTLMRSEKLFF; cdr3_nt: TGCAATGCTAGAGATGGGGGGACCCTTATGCGATCTGAAAAACTGTTTTTT
d_call: NA; clone_size: NA; j_call: TRBJ2-1; v_call: TRBV14; cdr3_aa: CASSQQGGNEQLF; cdr3_nt: TGTGCCAGCAGCCAACAGGGGGGGAATGAGCAGCTCTTC
d_call: TRBD1; clone_size: NA; j_call: TRBJ2-2; v_call: TRBV5-6; cdr3_aa: CSSSLGQQGNTGELFF; cdr3_nt: TGTTCCAGTAGCTTGGGACAGCAGGGTAACACCGGGGAGCTGTTTTTT
d_call: TRBD1; clone_size: NA; j_call: TRBJ2-7; v_call: TRBV4-1; cdr3_aa: CASGQPQRQGRLYEQYF; cdr3_nt: TGCGCCAGCGGCCAGCCCCAAAGACAGGGACGATTATACGAGCAGTACTTC
d_call: TRBD2; clone_size: many; j_call: TRBJ2-2; v_call: TRBV20-1; cdr3_aa: CSARDLRLAGGSTGELFF; cdr3_nt: TGCAGTGCTAGAGACCTTAGGCTAGCGGGGGGCAGCACCGGGGAGCTGTTTTTT
d_call: NA; clone_size: NA; j_call: TRBJ2-7; v_call: TRBV6-1; cdr3_aa: CASSEYGGDYEQYF; cdr3_nt: TGTGCCAGCAGTGAATATGGGGGAGACTACGAGCAATACTTC
d_call: NA; clone_size: few; j_call: TRBJ1-1; v_call: TRBV11-3; cdr3_aa: CASSLNQNTEPFF; cdr3_nt: TGTGCCAGCAGCTTAAATCAGAACACTGAGCCTTTCTTT
d_call: TRBD1; clone_size: few; j_call: TRBJ1-5; v_call: TRBV5-1; cdr3_aa: CASSLAPDRAQPQHF; cdr3_nt: TGCGCCAGCAGCTTGGCCCCCGACAGGGCTCAGCCCCAGCATTTT
d_call: NA; clone_size: once; j_call: TRBJ2-2; v_call: TRBV29-1; cdr3_aa: CSVGMSGEMFF; cdr3_nt: TGCAGCGTTGGCATGTCCGGGGAGATGTTTTTT
d_call: NA; clone_size: NA; j_call: TRBJ1-1; v_call: TRBV4-1; cdr3_aa: CASSQGGYGNTGAFF; cdr3_nt: TGCGCCAGCAGCCAAGGGGGCTACGGGAACACTGGAGCTTTCTTT
d_call: NA; clone_size: NA; j_call: TRBJ1-4; v_call: TRBV29-1; cdr3_aa: CSVKVAEKLFF; cdr3_nt: TGCAGCGTTAAGGTTGCGGAAAAACTGTTTTTT
d_call: TRBD1; clone_size: NA; j_call: TRBJ1-3; v_call: TRBV11-2; cdr3_aa: CVSSTPGQENSGNTIYF; cdr3_nt: TGTGTCAGCAGCACACCGGGACAGGAGAACTCTGGAAACACCATATATTTT
d_call: NA; clone_size: NA; j_call: TRBJ2-2; v_call: TRBV11-2; cdr3_aa: CASMSGVGELFF; cdr3_nt: TGTGCCAGCATGTCCGGGGTCGGGGAGCTGTTTTTT
d_call: NA; clone_size: NA; j_call: TRBJ1-1; v_call: TRBV12-3/TRBV12-4; cdr3_aa: CASSFPGIMSTEAFF; cdr3_nt: TGTGCCAGCAGTTTCCCAGGGATAATGAGCACTGAAGCTTTCTTT
d_call: TRBD2; clone_size: NA; j_call: TRBJ2-3; v_call: TRBV20-1; cdr3_aa: CSAPTPSGGTGTDTQYF; cdr3_nt: TGCAGTGCCCCAACGCCTAGCGGGGGGACTGGCACAGATACGCAGTATTTT
d_call: NA; clone_size: NA; j_call: TRBJ2-7; v_call: TRBV20-1; cdr3_aa: CCARGVTTLERYF; cdr3_nt: TGCTGTGCTAGAGGTGTGACTACCCTCGAGCGGTACTTC